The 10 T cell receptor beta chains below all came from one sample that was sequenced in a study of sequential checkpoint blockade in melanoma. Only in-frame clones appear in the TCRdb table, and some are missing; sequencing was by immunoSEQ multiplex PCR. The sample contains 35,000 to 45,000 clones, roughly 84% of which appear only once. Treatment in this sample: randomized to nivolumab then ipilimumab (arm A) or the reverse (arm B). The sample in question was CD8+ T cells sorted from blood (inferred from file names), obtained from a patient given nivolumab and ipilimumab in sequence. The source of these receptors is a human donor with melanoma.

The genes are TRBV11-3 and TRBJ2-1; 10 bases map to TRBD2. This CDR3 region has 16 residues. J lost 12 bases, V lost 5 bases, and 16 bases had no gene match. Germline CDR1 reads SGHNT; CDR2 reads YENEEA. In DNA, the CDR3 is TGTGCCAGCAGCCGCGTCAACGAGGAATTAGCGGGAGGGCAGTTCTTC. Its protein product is CASSRVNEELAGGQFF.

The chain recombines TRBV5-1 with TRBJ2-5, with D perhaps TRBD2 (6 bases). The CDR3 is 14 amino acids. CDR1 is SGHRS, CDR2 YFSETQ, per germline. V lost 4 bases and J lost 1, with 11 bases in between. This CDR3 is CASSVLGGQETQYF. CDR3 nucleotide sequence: TGCGCCAGCAGCGTACTGGGGGGCCAAGAGACCCAGTACTTC.

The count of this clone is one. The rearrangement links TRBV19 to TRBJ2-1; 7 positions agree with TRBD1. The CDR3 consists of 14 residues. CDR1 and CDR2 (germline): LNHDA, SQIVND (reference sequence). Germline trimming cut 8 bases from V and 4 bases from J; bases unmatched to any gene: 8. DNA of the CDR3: TGTGCCAGTTCGACAGGGAATGTATACAATGAGCAGTTCTTC. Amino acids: CASSTGNVYNEQFF.

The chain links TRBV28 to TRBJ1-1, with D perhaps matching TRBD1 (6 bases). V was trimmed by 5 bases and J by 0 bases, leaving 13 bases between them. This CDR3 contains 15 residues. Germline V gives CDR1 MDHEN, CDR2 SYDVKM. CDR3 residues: CASSRETGLNTEAFF. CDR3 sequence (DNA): TGTGCCAGCAGTCGAGAGACAGGATTGAACACTGAAGCTTTCTTT. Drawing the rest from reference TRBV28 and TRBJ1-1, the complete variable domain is DVKVTQSSRYLVKRTGEKVFLECVQDMDHENMFWYRQDPGLGLRLIYFSYDVKMKEKGDIPEGYSVSREKKERFSLILESASTNQTSMYLCASSRETGLNTEAFFGQGTRLTVV.

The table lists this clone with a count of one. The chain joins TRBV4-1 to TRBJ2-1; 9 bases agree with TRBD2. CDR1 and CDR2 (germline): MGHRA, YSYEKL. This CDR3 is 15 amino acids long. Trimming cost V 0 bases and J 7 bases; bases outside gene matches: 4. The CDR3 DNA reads TGCGCCAGCAGCCAAGATCGAGCGGGAGGTAATGAGCAGTTCTTC. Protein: CASSQDRAGGNEQFF.

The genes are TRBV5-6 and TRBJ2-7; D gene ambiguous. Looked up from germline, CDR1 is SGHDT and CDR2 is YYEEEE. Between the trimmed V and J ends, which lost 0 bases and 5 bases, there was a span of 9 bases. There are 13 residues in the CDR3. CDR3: CASSLARFNEQYF. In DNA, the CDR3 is TGTGCCAGCAGCTTGGCCCGGTTCAACGAGCAGTACTTC.

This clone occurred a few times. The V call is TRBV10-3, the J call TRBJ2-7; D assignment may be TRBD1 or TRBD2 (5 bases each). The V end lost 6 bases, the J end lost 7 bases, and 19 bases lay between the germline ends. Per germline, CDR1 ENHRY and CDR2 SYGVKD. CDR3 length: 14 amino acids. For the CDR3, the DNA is TGTGCCATCAGCGAGACAGTCTCCTCGGGGGAGCAGTACTTC. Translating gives CAISETVSSGEQYF.

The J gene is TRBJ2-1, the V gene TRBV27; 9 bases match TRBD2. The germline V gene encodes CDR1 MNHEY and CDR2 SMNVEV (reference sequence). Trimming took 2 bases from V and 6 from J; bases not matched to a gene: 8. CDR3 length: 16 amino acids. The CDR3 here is CASSLEGSGSINEQFF. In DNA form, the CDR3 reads TGTGCCAGCAGTTTAGAAGGTAGCGGGAGTATCAATGAGCAGTTCTTC.

CDR3 nucleotide sequence: TGTGCCAGCCAAGACTCAGGGGAGCGGATAGGTGGCTACACCTTC. Its translation: CASQDSGERIGGYTF. The rearrangement joins TRBV6-5 to TRBJ1-2, with a weak D call TRBD1 (6 bases). The germline CDR1 and CDR2 sequences are MNHEY and SVGAGI. This CDR3 is 15 amino acids long. V shed 8 bases and J shed 7 bases, with 23 bases lying between them.

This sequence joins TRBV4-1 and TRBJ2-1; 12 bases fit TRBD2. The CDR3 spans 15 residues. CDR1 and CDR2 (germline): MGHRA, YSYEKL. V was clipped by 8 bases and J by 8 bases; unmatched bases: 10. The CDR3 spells CASGGILAGGYEQFF. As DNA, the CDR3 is TGCGCCAGCGGCGGTATACTAGCGGGAGGCTATGAGCAGTTCTTC.